This T cell receptor beta chain was sequenced for a study of blood T cell repertoires in COVID-19. For the study at large: Sites in the United States, Italy and Spain provided acute and convalescent COVID-19 samples. Sources were T cells, B-cell-depleted T cells, or PBMCs; the material itself was cDNA or gDNA.

In the authors' methods: Researchers report that nucleated cell counts were estimated from reference gene primer amplification. Clones were sequenced by immunoSEQ multiplex PCR, and TCRdb holds only the in-frame ones, with some missing. D and trimming come from the DNA, and the V and J calls and clone size come from that table. The table shows around 130,000 clones, with about 90% occurring only once. The V segment lost 4 bases and the J segment 1 base; nucleotides outside the gene matches: 5. This CDR3 has 15 residues. CDR1 is SGHRS and CDR2 is YFSETQ in the germline V gene. The chain recombines TRBV5-1 with TRBJ2-3; the match to TRBD2 covers 8 bases. This TCR was recovered from a woman aged 45-60 years who had recovered from COVID-19. What was sequenced was peripheral blood. CDR3 sequence (DNA): TGCGCCAGCAGCCATAGCGGGGTGGGCACAGATACGCAGTATTTT. Translated: CASSHSGVGTDTQYF.